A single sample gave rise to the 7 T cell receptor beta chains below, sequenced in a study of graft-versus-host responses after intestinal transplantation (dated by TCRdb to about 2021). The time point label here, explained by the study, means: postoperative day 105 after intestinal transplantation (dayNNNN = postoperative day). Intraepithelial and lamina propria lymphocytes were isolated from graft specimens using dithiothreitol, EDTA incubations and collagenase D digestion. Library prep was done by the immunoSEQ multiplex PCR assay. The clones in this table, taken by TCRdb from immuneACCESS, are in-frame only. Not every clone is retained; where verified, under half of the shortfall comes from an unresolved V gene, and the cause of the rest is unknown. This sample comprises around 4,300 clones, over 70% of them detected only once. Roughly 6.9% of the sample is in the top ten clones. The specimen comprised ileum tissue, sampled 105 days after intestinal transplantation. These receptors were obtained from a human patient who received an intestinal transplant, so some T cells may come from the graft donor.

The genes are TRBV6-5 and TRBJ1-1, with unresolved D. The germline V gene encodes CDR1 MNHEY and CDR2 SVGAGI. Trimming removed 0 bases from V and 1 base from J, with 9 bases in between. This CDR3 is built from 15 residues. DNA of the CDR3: TGTGCCAGCAGTTACTCGAGGGTCGGGAACACTGAAGCTTTCTTT. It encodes CASSYSRVGNTEAFF.

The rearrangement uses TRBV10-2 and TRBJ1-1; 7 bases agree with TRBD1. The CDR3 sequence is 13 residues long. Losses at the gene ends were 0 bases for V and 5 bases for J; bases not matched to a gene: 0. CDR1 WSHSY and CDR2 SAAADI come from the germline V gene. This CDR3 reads CASSESTGTEAFF. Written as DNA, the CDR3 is TGCGCCAGCAGTGAGTCGACAGGGACTGAAGCTTTCTTT.

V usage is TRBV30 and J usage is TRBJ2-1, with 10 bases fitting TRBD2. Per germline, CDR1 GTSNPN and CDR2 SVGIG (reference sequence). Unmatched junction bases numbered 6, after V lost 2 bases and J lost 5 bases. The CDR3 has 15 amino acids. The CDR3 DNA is TGTGCCTGGAGTATAGGACTAGCGGCCCACAATGAGCAGTTCTTC. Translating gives CAWSIGLAAHNEQFF.

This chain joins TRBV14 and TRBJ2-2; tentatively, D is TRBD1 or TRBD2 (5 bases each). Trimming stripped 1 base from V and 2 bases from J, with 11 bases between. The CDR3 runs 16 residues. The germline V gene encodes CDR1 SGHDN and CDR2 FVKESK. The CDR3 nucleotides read TGTGCCAGCAGCCAAGGTTCCCGGGACAACACCGGGGAGCTGTTTTTT. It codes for CASSQGSRDNTGELFF.

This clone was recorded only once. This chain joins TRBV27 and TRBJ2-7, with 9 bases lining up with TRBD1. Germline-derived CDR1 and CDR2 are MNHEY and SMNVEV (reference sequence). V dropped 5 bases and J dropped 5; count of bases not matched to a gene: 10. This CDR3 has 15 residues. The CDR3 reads CASSPLRGQGNEQYF. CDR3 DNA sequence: TGTGCCAGCAGTCCCCTAAGGGGACAGGGTAACGAGCAGTACTTC.

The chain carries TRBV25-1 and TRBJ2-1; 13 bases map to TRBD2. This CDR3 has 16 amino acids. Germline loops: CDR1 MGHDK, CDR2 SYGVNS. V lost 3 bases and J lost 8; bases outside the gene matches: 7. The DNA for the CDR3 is TGTGCCAGCAGTGATGCACTAGCGGGGGGGCCGGATGAGCAGTTCTTC. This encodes CASSDALAGGPDEQFF.

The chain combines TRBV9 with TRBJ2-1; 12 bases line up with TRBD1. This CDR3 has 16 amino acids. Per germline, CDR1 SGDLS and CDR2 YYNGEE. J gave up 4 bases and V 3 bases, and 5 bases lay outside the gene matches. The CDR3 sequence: CASSDRDRGRYNEQFF. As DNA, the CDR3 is TGTGCCAGCAGCGACCGGGACAGGGGGCGATACAATGAGCAGTTCTTC.